This T cell receptor (beta chain) stems from a study of shared clonotypes between healthy human individuals. Deep-level settings were used for running the assay. Measured with immunoSEQ multiplex PCR; TCRdb has only the in-frame clones, and not every one. The sample consists of over 850,000 clones, about 84% of them appearing once. CDR3 length: 17 residues. This TCR was sampled from a young man in good health. Some clones in this sample may be carry-over from other donors' samples. V and J are TRBV21-1 and TRBJ2-5; TRBD1 was called by the table and not checked on the DNA. TRBV21-1 is recorded as a pseudogene. Sequenced material: memory CD4+ T cells from PBMCs. This sample's subset: CD45RA-negative fraction. The CDR3, as DNA: TGTGCCAGCAGCAAAGTTCAGCGGGACAGGGGCCAAGAGACCCAGTACTTC. Translated: CASSKVQRDRGQETQYF.